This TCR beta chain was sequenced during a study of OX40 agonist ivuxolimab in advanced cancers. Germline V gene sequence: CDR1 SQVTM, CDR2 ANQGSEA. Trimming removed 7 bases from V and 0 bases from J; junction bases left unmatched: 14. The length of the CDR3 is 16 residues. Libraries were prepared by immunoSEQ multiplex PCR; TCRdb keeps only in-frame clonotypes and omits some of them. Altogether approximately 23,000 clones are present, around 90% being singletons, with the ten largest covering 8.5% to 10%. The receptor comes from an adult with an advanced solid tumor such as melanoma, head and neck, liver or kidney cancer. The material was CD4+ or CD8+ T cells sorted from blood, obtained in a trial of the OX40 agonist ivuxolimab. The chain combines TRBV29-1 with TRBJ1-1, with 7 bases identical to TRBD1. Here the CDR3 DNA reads TGCAGCGGGAAGGGGGCAGAACACCAATTGAACACTGAAGCTTTCTTT. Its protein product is CSGKGAEHQLNTEAFF.